This TCR beta chain was obtained from a study of blood T cell repertoires in COVID-19. The data were produced by immunoSEQ multiplex PCR, yet TCRdb's version contains in-frame clones alone and is incomplete. The sample lists some 180,000 clones, 75% to 90% occurring once. Germline CDR1 and CDR2: KGHSH and LQKENI. The CDR3 is made up of 16 amino acids. V was trimmed by 3 bases and J by 8 bases, leaving 19 bases between them. This receptor was taken from a woman aged 60-75 years with acute or convalescent COVID-19. The chain employs TRBV18 and TRBJ1-4; D gene uncertain. Sequencing input: peripheral blood. The CDR3 is CASSPGEHRSGEKLFF. Here the CDR3 DNA reads TGTGCCAGCTCACCCGGCGAACACAGATCAGGAGAAAAACTGTTTTTT.